A selection of T cell receptor beta chains follows, all from one sample in a study of cytomegalovirus exposure and HLA in healthy donors. Sequencing used immunoSEQ multiplex PCR; TCRdb keeps in-frame clones, though not all of them. Its table records about 42,000 clones. Sequenced input: PBMCs. The receptors shown here come from a man aged 30 to 39 in good health and CMV-seronegative. Each CDR3 is given with its conserved first and last residue. D genes are given only for firm matches.

>TRBV2|15|TRBJ2-5|TRBD1
CASSSDTGVQETQYF
TGTGCCAGCAGTTCAGACACAGGGGTCCAAGAGACCCAGTACTTC
>TRBV5-1|12|TRBJ2-7|.
CASSWSAHEQYF
TGCGCCAGCAGCTGGAGTGCCCACGAGCAGTACTTC
>TRBV4-3|16|TRBJ1-6|.
CASSQERQGILSPLHF
TGCGCCAGCAGCCAAGAACGCCAGGGTATACTCTCACCCCTCCACTTT
>TRBV6-5|15|TRBJ1-1|.
CASSYPGGGDTEAFF
TGTGCCAGCAGTTACCCCGGGGGAGGAGACACTGAAGCTTTCTTT
>TRBV4-1|15|TRBJ2-1|.
CASSQAPTLYNEQFF
TGCGCCAGCAGCCAAGCCCCAACCCTATACAATGAGCAGTTCTTC
>TRBV18|14|TRBJ1-1|TRBD1
CASSSPTGLSEDFF
TGTGCCAGCTCATCACCGACAGGGTTATCTGAAGATTTCTTT
>TRBV12-2|12|TRBJ1-2|.
CASRSVFHGYTF
TGTGCAAGTCGCTCAGTGTTCCATGGCTACACCTTC
>TRBV7-9|15|TRBJ1-1|.
CASSLIIGGDTEAFF
TGTGCCAGCAGCTTAATTATAGGGGGGGACACTGAAGCTTTCTTT
>TRBV6-5|16|TRBJ1-6|.
CASSYFGGTYNSPLHF
TGTGCCAGCAGTTACTTCGGGGGGACCTATAATTCACCCCTCCACTTT
>TRBV19|13|TRBJ1-1|.
CASSQGWATEAFF
TGTGCCAGTAGTCAGGGGTGGGCCACTGAAGCTTTCTTT
>TRBV28|15|TRBJ1-6|TRBD1
CASSLRQGASSPLHF
TGTGCCAGCAGTTTAAGGCAGGGGGCATCTTCACCCCTCCACTTT
>TRBV11-2|11|TRBJ1-1|.
CASSLDRKAFF
TGTGCCAGCAGCTTAGACAGGAAAGCTTTCTTT
>TRBV9|14|TRBJ1-1|.
CASSLWDGGTEAFF
TGTGCCAGCAGCCTCTGGGACGGGGGGACTGAAGCTTTCTTT
>TRBV7-6|18|TRBJ2-5|TRBD2
CASSSLRGTSGSRETQYF
TGTGCCAGCAGCTCCCTTAGGGGGACTAGCGGGAGTCGAGAGACCCAGTACTTC
>TRBV14|13|TRBJ1-1|.
CASSLSVDTEAFF
TGTGCCAGCAGCCTTTCGGTCGACACTGAAGCTTTCTTT
>TRBV30|12|TRBJ2-2|.
CAWSVRTGELFF
TGTGCCTGGAGTGTTCGCACCGGGGAGCTGTTTTTT
>TRBV30|11|TRBJ1-3|.
CAWGAVNTIYF
TGTGCCTGGGGGGCCGTAAACACCATATATTTT
>TRBV30|16|TRBJ1-1|TRBD1
CASPSARGQGDTEAFF
TGTGCCAGTCCCTCAGCCCGGGGACAGGGGGACACTGAAGCTTTCTTT
>TRBV30|15|TRBJ1-2|.
CAWSAGSRTGDGYTF
TGTGCCTGGAGTGCAGGCAGCCGTACCGGGGATGGCTACACCTTC
>TRBV7-9|19|TRBJ2-1|TRBD2
CASSHPTSATLSTYNEQFF
TGTGCCAGCAGCCACCCGACTAGCGCGACGCTAAGCACCTACAATGAGCAGTTCTTC
>TRBV18|16|TRBJ1-2|TRBD1
CASALSGTGRDYGYTF
TGTGCCAGCGCACTCTCCGGGACAGGGCGCGACTATGGCTACACCTTC
>TRBV30|13|TRBJ1-4|.
CAWSVGTYEKLFF
TGTGCCTGGAGTGTCGGGACATATGAAAAACTGTTTTTT
>TRBV4-2|16|TRBJ2-7|TRBD1
CASSPFPGTDLYEQYF
TGTGCCAGCAGCCCCTTCCCCGGGACAGACCTCTACGAGCAGTACTTC
>TRBV6-5|15|TRBJ2-2|.
CASSYLTSLSGELFF
TGTGCCAGCAGTTACCTTACTAGTTTGTCCGGGGAGCTGTTTTTT
>TRBV15|14|TRBJ2-7|.
CATSRRSGENEQYF
TGTGCCACCAGCAGGAGGTCAGGGGAAAACGAGCAGTACTTC
>TRBV6-6|16|TRBJ2-5|.
CASSYSNPGLQETQYF
TGTGCCAGCAGTTACTCGAACCCGGGATTACAAGAGACCCAGTACTTC
>TRBV7-8|17|TRBJ2-6|TRBD1
CASSAYRGIGGANVLTF
TGTGCCAGCAGCGCCTACAGGGGGATTGGCGGGGCCAACGTCCTGACTTTC
>TRBV5-1|13|TRBJ2-5|.
CASSLAAEETQYF
TGCGCCAGCAGCTTGGCCGCGGAGGAGACCCAGTACTTC
>TRBV29-1|16|TRBJ2-5|TRBD2
CSVESGTSGVQETQYF
TGCAGCGTGGAATCCGGGACTAGCGGAGTACAAGAGACCCAGTACTTC
>TRBV7-8|15|TRBJ2-1|TRBD2
CASSLTGLPGNEQFF
TGTGCCAGCAGCTTAACGGGACTACCAGGGAATGAGCAGTTCTTC
>TRBV9|17|TRBJ1-4|TRBD1
CASSPWTGTTSNEKLFF
TGTGCCAGCAGCCCATGGACAGGGACCACGTCTAATGAAAAACTGTTTTTT
>TRBV7-2|13|TRBJ1-1|.
CATSQTALAEAFF
TGTGCCACATCGCAGACAGCCCTCGCGGAAGCTTTCTTT
>TRBV5-4|17|TRBJ2-6|TRBD1
CAILGQGVITGANVLTF
TGTGCCATCCTCGGGCAGGGGGTGATAACTGGGGCCAACGTCCTGACTTTC
>TRBV7-2|15|TRBJ2-7|TRBD1
CASSLRGPTGDEQYF
TGTGCCAGCAGCTTAAGGGGACCGACAGGGGACGAGCAGTACTTC
>TRBV10-3|14|TRBJ2-2|.
CAISELAVTGELFF
TGTGCCATCAGTGAACTGGCGGTCACCGGGGAGCTGTTTTTT
>TRBV5-6|14|TRBJ2-7|.
CASSLDTPSDEQYF
TGTGCCAGCAGCTTGGACACCCCCAGCGACGAGCAGTACTTC
>TRBV30|13|TRBJ2-6|.
CAWSVSPANVLTF
TGTGCCTGGAGTGTATCCCCTGCCAACGTCCTGACTTTC
>TRBV29-1|12|TRBJ1-2|.
CSADSRNYGYTF
TGCAGCGCGGACTCCAGGAACTATGGCTACACCTTC
>TRBV29-1|13|TRBJ2-3|.
CSGGGGRTDTQYF
TGCAGCGGGGGAGGGGGGCGAACCGATACGCAGTATTTT
>TRBV29-1|13|TRBJ1-2|.
CSVGYGEMGGYTF
TGCAGCGTTGGGTATGGGGAGATGGGTGGCTACACCTTC
>TRBV6-1|13|TRBJ1-2|.
CASSEGSPYGYTF
TGTGCCAGCAGTGAGGGGAGCCCGTATGGCTACACCTTC
>TRBV19|14|TRBJ2-7|TRBD2
CASSELAGAYEQYF
TGTGCCAGTAGTGAACTAGCGGGCGCCTACGAGCAGTACTTC
>TRBV18|13|TRBJ1-2|.
CASSRNRDYGYTF
TGTGCCAGCTCACGGAACAGGGACTATGGCTACACCTTC